This T cell receptor beta chain was identified during a study of vaccination effects on CD4 cells after COVID-19. Study-wide context: Each participant was administered two doses of either the BNT162b2 or the mRNA-1273 vaccine. Overall study results and limits: Clonal contraction was marked in infection- and vaccine-induced clones late after vaccination.

Notes on this clone: Antigen unknown.

Only in-frame clones appear in the TCRdb table, and some are missing; sequencing was by immunoSEQ multiplex PCR. The sample carries 20,000 to 25,000 clones, more than 65% recorded once. Viral peptide pools were used in the ViraFEST assay to expand antigen-specific CD4+ T cells, and sequencing came afterward. Cultured cells yielded isolated CD4+ T cells after less than 11 days. Vaccinated recipients, who were negative for nucleocapsid antibodies, had no history of SARS-CoV-2 infection. Peptides at about 10 ug/ml and IL-2 at about 9.2 IU/ml were added to around 2 million PBMC per well. IL-2 medium supplanted half the medium on days 3 and 7. In germline, CDR1 is SGHRS, CDR2 YFSETQ. V lost 4 bases, J lost 1 base, and 4 bases stayed unmatched. The CDR3 runs to 14 residues.

The sequencing used CD4+ T cells from PBMCs cultured with HCoV-NL63 spike peptides, collected before COVID-19 vaccination. The clonotype comes from a human donor who received a COVID-19 vaccine. The chain employs TRBV5-1 and TRBJ1-1, with 7 bases that match TRBD1. The CDR3 nucleotides read TGCGCCAGCAGCGCGGGACAGCCGAACACTGAAGCTTTCTTT. Residues: CASSAGQPNTEAFF.